The present TCR beta chain was sequenced within a study of blood T cell repertoires in COVID-19. This clone was recorded a few times. Assay: immunoSEQ multiplex PCR; the TCRdb copy retains only in-frame clones and omits some. The profile shows some 310,000 clones, 85% to 90% of them singletons. The CDR3 covers 15 residues. Germline V gives CDR1 MNHEY, CDR2 SVGAGI. V was pared by 7 bases and J by 7 bases, with 19 bases between. J is TRBJ2-2 and V is TRBV6-5, with D possibly matching TRBD1 (5 bases). Source material: peripheral blood. The TCR originated in a woman between 25 and 40 years old with COVID-19, enrolled during active disease. The CDR3 bases are TGTGCCAGCATTATGTCAGGGATTGGGTTCGGGGAGCTGTTTTTT. Its translation: CASIMSGIGFGELFF.